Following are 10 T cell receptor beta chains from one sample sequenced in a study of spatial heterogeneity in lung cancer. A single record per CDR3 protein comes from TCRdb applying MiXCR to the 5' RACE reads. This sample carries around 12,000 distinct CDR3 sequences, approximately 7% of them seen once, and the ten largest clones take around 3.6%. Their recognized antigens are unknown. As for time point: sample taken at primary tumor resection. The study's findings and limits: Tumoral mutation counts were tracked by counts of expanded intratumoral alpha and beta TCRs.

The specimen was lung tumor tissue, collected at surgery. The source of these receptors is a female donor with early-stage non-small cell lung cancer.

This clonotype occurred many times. The CDR3 DNA follows: TGTGCCAGCAGTCGAACTAGCGGGAGTGCTCGGAATGAGCAGTTCTTC. This translates into CASSRTSGSARNEQFF. The rearrangement joins TRBV6-4 to TRBJ2-1; 11 nucleotides align to TRBD2. Germline V gene sequence: CDR1 MRHNA, CDR2 SNTAGT. The CDR3 spans 16 residues. J was trimmed by 7 bases and V by 5 bases; bases with no gene match: 10.

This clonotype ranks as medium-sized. Here the CDR3 reads CASSFSLGTHQETQYF. The CDR3, as DNA: TGCGCCAGCAGCTTCTCTCTGGGAACCCACCAAGAGACCCAGTACTTC. The chain uses TRBV5-1 and TRBJ2-5; D not certain. This CDR3 spans 16 amino acids. Germline assignment: CDR1 SGHRS and CDR2 YFSETQ. Trimming shortened V by 2 bases and J by 0 bases, and 14 bases separated the two germline ends.

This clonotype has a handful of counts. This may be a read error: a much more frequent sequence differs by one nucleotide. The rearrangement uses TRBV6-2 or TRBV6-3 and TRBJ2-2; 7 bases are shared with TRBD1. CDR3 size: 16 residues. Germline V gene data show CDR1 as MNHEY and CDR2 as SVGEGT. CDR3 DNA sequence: TGTGTCAGCAGAATCGACAGGGATTCTGCCACCGGGGAGCTGTTTTTT. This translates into CVSRIDRDSATGELFF.

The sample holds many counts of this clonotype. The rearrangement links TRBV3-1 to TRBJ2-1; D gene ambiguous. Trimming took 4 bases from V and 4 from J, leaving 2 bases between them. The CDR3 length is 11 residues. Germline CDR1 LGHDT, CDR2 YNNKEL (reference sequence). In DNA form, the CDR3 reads TGTGCCAGCAGCCTTTACAATGAGCAGTTCTTC. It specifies CASSLYNEQFF.

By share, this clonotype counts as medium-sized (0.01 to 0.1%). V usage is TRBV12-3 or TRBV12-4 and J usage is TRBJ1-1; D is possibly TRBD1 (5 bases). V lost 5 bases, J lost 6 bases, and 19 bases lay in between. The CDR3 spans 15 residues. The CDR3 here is CASSPRGVTIAEAFF. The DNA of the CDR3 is TGTGCCAGCAGTCCCCGAGGGGTGACTATAGCTGAAGCTTTCTTT.

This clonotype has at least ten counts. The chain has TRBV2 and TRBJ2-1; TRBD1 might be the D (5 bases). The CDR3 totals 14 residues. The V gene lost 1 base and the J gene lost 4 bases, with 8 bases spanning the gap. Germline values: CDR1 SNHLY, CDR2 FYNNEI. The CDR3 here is CASSEGTSYNEQFF. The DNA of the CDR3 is TGTGCCAGCAGTGAAGGGACAAGTTACAATGAGCAGTTCTTC.

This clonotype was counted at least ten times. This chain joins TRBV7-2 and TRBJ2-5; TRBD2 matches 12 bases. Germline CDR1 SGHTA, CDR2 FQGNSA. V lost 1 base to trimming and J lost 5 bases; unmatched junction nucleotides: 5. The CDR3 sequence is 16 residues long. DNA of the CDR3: TGTGCCAGCAGCTTAGGGCTAGCGGGAGGGGCGGAGACCCAGTACTTC. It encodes CASSLGLAGGAETQYF.

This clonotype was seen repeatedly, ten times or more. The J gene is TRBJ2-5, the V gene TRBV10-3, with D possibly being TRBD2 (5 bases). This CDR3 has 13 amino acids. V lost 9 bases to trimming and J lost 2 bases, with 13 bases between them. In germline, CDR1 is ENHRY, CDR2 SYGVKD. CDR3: CAMKDGNQETQYF. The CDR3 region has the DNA TGTGCCATGAAGGACGGGAATCAAGAGACCCAGTACTTC.

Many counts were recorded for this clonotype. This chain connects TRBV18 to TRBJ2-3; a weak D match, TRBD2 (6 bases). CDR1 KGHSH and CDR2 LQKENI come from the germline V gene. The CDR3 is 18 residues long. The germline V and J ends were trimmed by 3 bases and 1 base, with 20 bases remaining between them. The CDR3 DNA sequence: TGTGCCAGCTCACCTCTCCCCCCATCGGGGGAGGGCACAGATACGCAGTATTTT. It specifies CASSPLPPSGEGTDTQYF.

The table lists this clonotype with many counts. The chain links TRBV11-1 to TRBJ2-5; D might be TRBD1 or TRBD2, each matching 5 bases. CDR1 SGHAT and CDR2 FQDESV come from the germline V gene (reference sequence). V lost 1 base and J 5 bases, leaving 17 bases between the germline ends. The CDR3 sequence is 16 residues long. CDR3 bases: TGTGCCAGCAGCTTAGTTGGGACGAGCAGTGGTGAGACCCAGTACTTC. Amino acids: CASSLVGTSSGETQYF.